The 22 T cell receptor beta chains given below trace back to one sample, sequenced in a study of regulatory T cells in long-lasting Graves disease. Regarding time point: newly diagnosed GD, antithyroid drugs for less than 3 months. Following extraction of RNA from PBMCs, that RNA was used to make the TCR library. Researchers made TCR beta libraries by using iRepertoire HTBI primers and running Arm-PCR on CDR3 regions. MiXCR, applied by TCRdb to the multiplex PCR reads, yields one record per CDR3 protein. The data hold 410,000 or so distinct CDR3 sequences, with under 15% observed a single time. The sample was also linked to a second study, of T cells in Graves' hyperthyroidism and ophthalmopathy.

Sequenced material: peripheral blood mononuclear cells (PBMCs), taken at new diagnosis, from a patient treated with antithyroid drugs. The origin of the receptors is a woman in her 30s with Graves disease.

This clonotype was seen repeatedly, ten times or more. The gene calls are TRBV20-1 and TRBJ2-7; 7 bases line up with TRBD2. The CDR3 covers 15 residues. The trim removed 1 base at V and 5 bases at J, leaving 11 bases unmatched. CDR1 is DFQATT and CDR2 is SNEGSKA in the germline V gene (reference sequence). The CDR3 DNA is TGCAGTGCTAGAGTTTCGTCGGGAGGTTCCCACGAGCAGTACTTC. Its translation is CSARVSSGGSHEQYF.

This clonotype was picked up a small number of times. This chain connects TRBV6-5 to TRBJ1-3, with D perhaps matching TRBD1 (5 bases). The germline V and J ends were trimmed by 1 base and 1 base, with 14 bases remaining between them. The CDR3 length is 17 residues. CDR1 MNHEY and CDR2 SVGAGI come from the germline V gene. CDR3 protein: CASSYYGTPESGNTIYF. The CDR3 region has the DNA TGTGCCAGCAGTTACTACGGGACCCCCGAGTCTGGAAACACCATATATTTT.

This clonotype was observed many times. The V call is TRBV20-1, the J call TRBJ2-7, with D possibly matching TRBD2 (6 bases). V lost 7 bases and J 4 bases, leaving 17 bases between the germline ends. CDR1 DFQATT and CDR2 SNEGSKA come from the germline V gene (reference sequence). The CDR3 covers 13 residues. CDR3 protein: CSGERALGYEQYF. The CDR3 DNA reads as TGCAGTGGGGAGCGGGCCCTGGGTTACGAGCAGTACTTC.

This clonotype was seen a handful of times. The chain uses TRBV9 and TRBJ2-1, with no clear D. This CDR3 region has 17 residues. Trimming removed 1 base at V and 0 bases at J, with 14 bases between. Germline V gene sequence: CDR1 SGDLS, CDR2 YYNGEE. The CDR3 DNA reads TGTGCCAGCAGCGTAAGCGTCCCCGTGAGCTCCTACAATGAGCAGTTCTTC. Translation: CASSVSVPVSSYNEQFF.

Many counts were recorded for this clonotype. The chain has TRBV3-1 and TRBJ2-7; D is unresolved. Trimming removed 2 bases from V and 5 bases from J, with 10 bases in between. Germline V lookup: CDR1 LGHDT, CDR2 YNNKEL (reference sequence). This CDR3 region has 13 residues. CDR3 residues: CASSQIRNNEQYF. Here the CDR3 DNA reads TGTGCCAGCAGCCAAATAAGAAACAACGAGCAGTACTTC.

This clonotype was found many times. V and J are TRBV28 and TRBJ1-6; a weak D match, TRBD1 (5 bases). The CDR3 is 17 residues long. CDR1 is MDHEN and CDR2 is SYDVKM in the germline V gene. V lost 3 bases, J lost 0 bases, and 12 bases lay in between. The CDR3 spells CASSFARESSYNSPLHF. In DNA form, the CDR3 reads TGTGCCAGCAGTTTCGCCAGGGAGAGCTCCTATAATTCACCCCTCCACTTT. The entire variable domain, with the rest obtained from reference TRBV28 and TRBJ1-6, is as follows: DVKVTQSSRYLVKRTGEKVFLECVQDMDHENMFWYRQDPGLGLRLIYFSYDVKMKEKGDIPEGYSVSREKKERFSLILESASTNQTSMYLCASSFARESSYNSPLHFGNGTRLTVT.

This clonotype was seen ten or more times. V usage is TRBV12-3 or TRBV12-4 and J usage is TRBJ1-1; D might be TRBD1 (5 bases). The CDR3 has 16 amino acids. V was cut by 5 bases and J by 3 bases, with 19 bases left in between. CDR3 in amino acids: CASSPRAGTIHTEAFF. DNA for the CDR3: TGTGCCAGCAGTCCACGAGCAGGGACCATACACACTGAAGCTTTCTTT.

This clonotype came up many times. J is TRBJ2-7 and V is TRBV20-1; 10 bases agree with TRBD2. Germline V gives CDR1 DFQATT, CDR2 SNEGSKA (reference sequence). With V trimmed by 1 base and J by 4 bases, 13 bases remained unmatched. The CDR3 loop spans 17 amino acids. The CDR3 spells CSARVGPLAGEAYEQYF. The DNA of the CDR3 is TGCAGTGCTAGAGTGGGGCCCCTAGCGGGAGAAGCTTACGAGCAGTACTTC.

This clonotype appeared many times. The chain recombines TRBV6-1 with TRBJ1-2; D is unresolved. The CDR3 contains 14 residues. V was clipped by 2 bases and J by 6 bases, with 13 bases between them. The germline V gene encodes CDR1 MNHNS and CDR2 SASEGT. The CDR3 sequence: CASSELGRNDGYTF. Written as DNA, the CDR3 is TGTGCCAGCAGTGAACTCGGCAGGAACGATGGCTACACCTTC.

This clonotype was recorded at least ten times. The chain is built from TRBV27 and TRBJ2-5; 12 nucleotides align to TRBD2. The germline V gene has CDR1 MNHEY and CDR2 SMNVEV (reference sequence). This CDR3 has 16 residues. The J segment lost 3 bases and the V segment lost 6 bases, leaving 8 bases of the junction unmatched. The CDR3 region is CASRPTRLAGEETQYF. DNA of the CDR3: TGTGCCAGCAGGCCTACCAGACTAGCGGGAGAAGAGACCCAGTACTTC.

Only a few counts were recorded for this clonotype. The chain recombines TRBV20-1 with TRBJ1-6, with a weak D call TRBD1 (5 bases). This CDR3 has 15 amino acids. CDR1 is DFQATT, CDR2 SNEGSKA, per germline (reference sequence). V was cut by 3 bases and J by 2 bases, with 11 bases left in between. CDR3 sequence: CSASQGWTYNSPLHF. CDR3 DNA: TGCAGTGCTAGTCAGGGTTGGACCTATAATTCACCCCTCCACTTT.

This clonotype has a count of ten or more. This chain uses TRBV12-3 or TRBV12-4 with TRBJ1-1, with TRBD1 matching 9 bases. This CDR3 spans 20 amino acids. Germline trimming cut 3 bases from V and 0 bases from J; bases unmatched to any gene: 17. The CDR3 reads CASSLNQGQGKWGVNTEAFF. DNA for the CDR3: TGTGCCAGCAGTTTGAACCAGGGACAGGGAAAGTGGGGCGTGAACACTGAAGCTTTCTTT.

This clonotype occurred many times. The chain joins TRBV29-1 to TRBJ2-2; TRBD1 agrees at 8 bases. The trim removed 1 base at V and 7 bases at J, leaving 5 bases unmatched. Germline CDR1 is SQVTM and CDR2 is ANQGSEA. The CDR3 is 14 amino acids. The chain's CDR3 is CSVEGTGSYGELFF. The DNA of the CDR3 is TGCAGCGTTGAAGGGACAGGGTCGTACGGGGAGCTGTTTTTT.

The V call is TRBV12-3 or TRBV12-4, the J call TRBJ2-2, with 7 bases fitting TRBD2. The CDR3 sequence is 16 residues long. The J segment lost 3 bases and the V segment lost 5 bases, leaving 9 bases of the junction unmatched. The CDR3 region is CASSPLSGLDTGELFF. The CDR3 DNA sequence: TGTGCCAGCAGTCCCCTTAGCGGGTTGGACACCGGGGAGCTGTTTTTT.

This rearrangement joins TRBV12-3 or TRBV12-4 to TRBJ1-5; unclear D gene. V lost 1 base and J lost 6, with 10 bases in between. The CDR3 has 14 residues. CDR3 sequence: CASSLGGGGQPQHF. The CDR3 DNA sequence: TGTGCCAGCAGTTTAGGGGGAGGCGGTCAGCCCCAGCATTTT.

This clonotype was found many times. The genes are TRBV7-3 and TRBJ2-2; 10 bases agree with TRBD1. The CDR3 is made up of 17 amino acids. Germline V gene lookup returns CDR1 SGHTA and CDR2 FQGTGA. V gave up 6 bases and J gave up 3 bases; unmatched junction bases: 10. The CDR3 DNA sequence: TGTGCCAGCAGTAAGACAGGGGGCGGGATGGACACCGGGGAGCTGTTTTTT. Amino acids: CASSKTGGGMDTGELFF.

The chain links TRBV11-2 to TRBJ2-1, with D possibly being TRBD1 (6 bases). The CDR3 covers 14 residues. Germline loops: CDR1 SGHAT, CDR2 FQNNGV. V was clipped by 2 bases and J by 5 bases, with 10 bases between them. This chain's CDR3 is CASSLLQGNNEQFF. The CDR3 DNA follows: TGTGCCAGCAGCTTACTCCAGGGGAACAATGAGCAGTTCTTC.

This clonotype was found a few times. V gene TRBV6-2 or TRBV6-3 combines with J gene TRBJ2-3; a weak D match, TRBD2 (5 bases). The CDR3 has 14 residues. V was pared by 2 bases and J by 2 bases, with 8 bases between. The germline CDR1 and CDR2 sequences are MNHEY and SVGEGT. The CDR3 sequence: CASSYPGITDTQYF. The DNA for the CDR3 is TGTGCCAGCAGTTACCCGGGGATCACAGATACGCAGTATTTT.

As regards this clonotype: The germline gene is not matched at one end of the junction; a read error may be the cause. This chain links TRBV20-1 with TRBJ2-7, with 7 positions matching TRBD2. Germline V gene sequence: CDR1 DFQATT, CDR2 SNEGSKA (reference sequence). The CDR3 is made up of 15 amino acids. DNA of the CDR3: TGCAGTGCTGGAGATCGGGCTAGCGGTCCCTACGAGCAGTACTTC. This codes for CSAGDRASGPYEQYF.

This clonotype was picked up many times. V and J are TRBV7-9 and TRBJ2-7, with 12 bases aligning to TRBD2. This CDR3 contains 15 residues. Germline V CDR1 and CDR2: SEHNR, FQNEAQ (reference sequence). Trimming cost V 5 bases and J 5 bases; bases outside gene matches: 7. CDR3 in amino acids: CASSDATSGSDEQYF. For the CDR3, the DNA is TGTGCCAGCAGCGATGCGACTAGCGGGAGTGACGAGCAGTACTTC.

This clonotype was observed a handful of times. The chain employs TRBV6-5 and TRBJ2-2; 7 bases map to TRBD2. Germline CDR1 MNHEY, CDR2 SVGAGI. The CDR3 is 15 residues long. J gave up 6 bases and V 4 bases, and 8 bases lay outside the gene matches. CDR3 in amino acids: CASSLGTNPSGELFF. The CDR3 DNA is TGTGCCAGCAGTTTGGGGACTAACCCGTCCGGGGAGCTGTTTTTT.

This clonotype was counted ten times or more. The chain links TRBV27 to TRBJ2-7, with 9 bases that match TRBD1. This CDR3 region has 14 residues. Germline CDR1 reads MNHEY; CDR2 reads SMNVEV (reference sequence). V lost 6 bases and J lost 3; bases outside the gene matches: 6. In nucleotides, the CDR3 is TGTGCCAGCAGCCACCGGGACAGGGACTACGAGCAGTACTTC. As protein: CASSHRDRDYEQYF.